These 14 T cell receptor beta chains originate from one sample sequenced in a study of T cell responses to AZD1222 COVID-19 vaccine. Libraries were prepared by immunoSEQ multiplex PCR; TCRdb keeps only in-frame clonotypes and omits some of them. Of more than 65,000 clones in the sample, 70% to 80% were seen once. Here the sequenced sample was peripheral blood, taken on day 0 of AZD1222 vaccination. These TCRs come from an adult in good health.

The chain recombines TRBV6-5 with TRBJ2-3; D is perhaps TRBD2 (6 bases). This CDR3 has 15 residues. The V end was cut by 10 bases, the J end by 2 bases, with 19 bases between. Per germline, CDR1 MNHEY and CDR2 SVGAGI. The DNA for the CDR3 is TGTGCCATCCCGACGAACAAGGGACTCACAGATACGCAGTATTTT. Residues: CAIPTNKGLTDTQYF.

The rearrangement links TRBV2 to TRBJ2-7; TRBD1 matches at 8 bases. Unmatched junction bases numbered 7, after V lost 5 bases and J lost 7 bases. The CDR3 is 13 residues long. Germline V gene data show CDR1 as SNHLY and CDR2 as FYNNEI. This CDR3 is CASSPTGAGEQYF. CDR3 DNA sequence: TGTGCCAGCAGTCCGACAGGGGCAGGAGAGCAGTACTTC.

This rearrangement joins TRBV7-2 to TRBJ2-7, with D tentatively TRBD1 (5 bases). In germline, CDR1 is SGHTA, CDR2 FQGNSA. The CDR3 loop spans 15 amino acids. Between the trimmed V and J ends, which lost 6 bases and 4 bases, there was a span of 19 bases. The DNA of the CDR3 is TGTGCCAGCAGTCCAAATCCCCTTGGGGCTTACGAGCAGTACTTC. This codes for CASSPNPLGAYEQYF.

This sequence joins TRBV28 and TRBJ2-2; the D gene is possibly TRBD1 (5 bases). The CDR3 is made up of 16 amino acids. Trimming shortened V by 7 bases and J by 1 base, and 16 bases separated the two germline ends. Germline V CDR1 and CDR2: MDHEN, SYDVKM. CDR3 in amino acids: CASTQGKGLNTGELFF. The CDR3 nucleotides read TGTGCCAGCACCCAAGGAAAGGGGTTGAACACCGGGGAGCTGTTTTTT.

V gene TRBV6-1 combines with J gene TRBJ2-5; TRBD2 agrees at 12 bases. Trimming took 3 bases from V and 4 from J; bases not matched to a gene: 6. The CDR3 runs to 16 residues. Germline CDR1 and CDR2: MNHNS and SASEGT. Written as DNA, the CDR3 is TGTGCCAGCAGTGACCTAGCGGGAGGGTGGGGAGAGACCCAGTACTTC. Residues: CASSDLAGGWGETQYF.

The rearrangement joins TRBV29-1 to TRBJ2-1; maybe TRBD1 (6 bases). With 7 bases removed from V and 0 bases from J, the gap between germline ends came to 16 bases. This CDR3 has 15 residues. Germline V gene sequence: CDR1 SQVTM, CDR2 ANQGSEA. The CDR3 DNA reads as TGCAGCGCCAAACCTGGACAGAACTCCTACAATGAGCAGTTCTTC. As protein: CSAKPGQNSYNEQFF.

The chain combines TRBV19 with TRBJ1-5; tentative D call: TRBD1 (5 bases). The CDR3 has 14 residues. Germline V gives CDR1 LNHDA, CDR2 SQIVND (reference sequence). V lost 9 bases, J lost 2 bases, and 14 bases lay in between. CDR3 sequence reads: CASWTPYGNQPQHF. The CDR3 coding sequence is TGTGCCAGCTGGACACCCTATGGCAATCAGCCCCAGCATTTT.

J is TRBJ2-3 and V is TRBV11-2; D call uncertain. Germline CDR1 is SGHAT and CDR2 is FQNNGV. Trimming took 7 bases from V and 0 from J, leaving 11 bases between them. This CDR3 comprises 14 residues. The CDR3 is CASTPGPSTDTQYF. DNA of the CDR3: TGTGCCAGCACGCCGGGCCCTAGCACAGATACGCAGTATTTT.

The chain couples TRBV14 to TRBJ1-1; the D is unclear. The V end was cut by 4 bases, the J end by 0 bases, with 9 bases between. This CDR3 is built from 14 residues. Germline assignment: CDR1 SGHDN and CDR2 FVKESK. In nucleotides, the CDR3 is TGTGCCAGCAGCCTAACTTGGGTGAACACTGAAGCTTTCTTT. Translated, it gives CASSLTWVNTEAFF.

V and J are TRBV27 and TRBJ2-3, with D possibly matching TRBD1 (5 bases). Germline assignment: CDR1 MNHEY and CDR2 SMNVEV (reference sequence). Trimming took off 6 bases at V and 11 bases at J, with 24 bases between the two ends. The CDR3 sequence is 15 residues long. The CDR3, as DNA: TGTGCCAGCAGCCTAGATTATAGGGGTCTCTACGTGCAGTATTTT. Translated: CASSLDYRGLYVQYF.

This clone turned up a few times. The J gene is TRBJ2-6, the V gene TRBV6-5; D perhaps matches TRBD2 (6 bases). The ends were cut back, 2 bases at V and 2 bases at J, with 7 bases in the middle. The CDR3 loop spans 15 amino acids. Germline V gene lookup returns CDR1 MNHEY and CDR2 SVGAGI. This CDR3 reads CASSYGGTGANVLTF. The DNA of the CDR3 is TGTGCCAGCAGTTACGGGGGGACTGGGGCCAACGTCCTGACTTTC.

This clone was detected a few times. The J gene is TRBJ2-5, the V gene TRBV7-8, with 16 bases identical to TRBD2. The CDR3 has 17 residues. The ends lost 5 bases at V and 5 bases at J; junction bases unmatched: 8. Germline V CDR1 and CDR2: SGHVS, FQNEAQ. CDR3 loop: CASSPGTSGRAWETQYF. The DNA for the CDR3 is TGTGCCAGCAGCCCCGGGACTAGCGGGAGGGCCTGGGAGACCCAGTACTTC. The full variable domain, with the rest looked up from reference TRBV7-8 and TRBJ2-5, is GAGVSQSPRYKVAKRGQDVALRCDPISGHVSLFWYQQALGQGPEFLTYFQNEAQLDKSGLPSDRFFAERPEGSVSTLKIQRTQQEDSAVYLCASSPGTSGRAWETQYFGPGTRLLVL.

The chain combines TRBV20-1 with TRBJ2-3, with D unresolved. V was clipped by 5 bases and J by 7 bases, with 7 bases between them. This CDR3 spans 10 amino acids. Germline V gene lookup returns CDR1 DFQATT and CDR2 SNEGSKA (reference sequence). The CDR3 region is CSAPLNTQYF. The CDR3 DNA reads as TGCAGTGCTCCTCTTAATACGCAGTATTTT.

The chain uses TRBV6-5 and TRBJ1-5, with 8 bases identical to TRBD1. The trim removed 11 bases at V and 4 bases at J, leaving 7 bases unmatched. Germline loops: CDR1 MNHEY, CDR2 SVGAGI. This CDR3 contains 13 residues. In DNA, the CDR3 is TGTGCCGGCAAGACAGGGGTTAATCAGCCCCAGCATTTT. The encoded protein is CAGKTGVNQPQHF.